A single sample gave rise to the 4 T cell receptor beta chains below, sequenced in a study of CD8 T cells in Susac syndrome. The authors reverse transcribed roughly 0.5 to 1 ug RNA with random hexamers. Each CDR3 protein gets one entry after TCRdb re-called the immunoSEQ multiplex PCR reads with MiXCR. The profile shows approximately 270,000 distinct CDR3 sequences, around 93% of them singletons. The specimen sequenced was CD4+ T cells from PBMCs. Receptors originate from a human donor with multiple sclerosis.

The rearrangement uses TRBV20-1 and TRBJ1-1, with unresolved D. V was cut by 3 bases and J by 2 bases, with 7 bases left in between. CDR1 is DFQATT, CDR2 SNEGSKA, per germline (reference sequence). The CDR3 totals 12 residues. The CDR3 loop is CSASAENTEAFF. In nucleotides, the CDR3 is TGCAGTGCTAGTGCAGAAAACACTGAAGCTTTCTTT.

V gene TRBV11-3 combines with J gene TRBJ2-5, with D possibly being TRBD1 or TRBD2 (5 bases each). CDR1 and CDR2 from the germline V gene are SGHNT and YENEEA. CDR3 length equals 14 residues. Trimming removed 5 bases at V and 1 base at J, with 11 bases between. CDR3 amino acids: CASSPGGVQETQYF. The CDR3 bases are TGTGCCAGCAGCCCTGGGGGTGTCCAAGAGACCCAGTACTTC.

The chain carries TRBV19 and TRBJ1-2, with D maybe TRBD1 (6 bases). The CDR3 contains 14 residues. V gave up 5 bases and J gave up 3 bases, with 13 bases separating them. Germline assignment: CDR1 LNHDA and CDR2 SQIVND (reference sequence). For the CDR3, the DNA is TGTGCCAGTAGTTCACAGGGTTCTGACTATGGCTACACCTTC. Its translation is CASSSQGSDYGYTF.

The chain is built from TRBV19 and TRBJ1-6, with TRBD1 matching over 10 bases. V shed 8 bases, J shed 8 bases, and the junction held 6 bases outside the gene matches. This CDR3 has 14 residues. The germline gives CDR1 LNHDA, CDR2 SQIVND (reference sequence). The CDR3 reads CASSGTGAYSPLHF. The DNA for the CDR3 is TGTGCCAGTTCTGGGACAGGGGCCTATTCACCCCTCCACTTT.